The clone carrying this T cell receptor beta chain was recorded many times. The antigen is undetermined. The data are from a study of spatial heterogeneity in lung cancer. Study-level information: On average, each unique TCR and UMI combination appeared more than ten times in raw reads.

V was trimmed by 6 bases and J by 0 bases, leaving 3 bases between them. The CDR3 length is 12 residues. CDR1 is KGHDR, CDR2 SFDVKD, per germline. Every molecule of TCR cDNA had its own unique molecular identifier. TCRdb passed the 5' RACE reads through MiXCR, listing each CDR3 protein once. This sample carries 6,000 to 7,500 distinct CDR3 sequences, 6% to 7% of them seen once, and the ten largest clones take about three quarters. General study points: Resection blood, more than follow-up blood, showed ubiquitous expanded tumor TCRs.

Indicated time point: sample taken at primary tumor resection. The V call is TRBV24-1, the J call TRBJ2-3; the D is unclear. This clonotype originated in a male donor with early-stage non-small cell lung cancer. Sequences were derived from PBMCs, sampled at surgery. CDR3 DNA: TGTGCCACCAGTTCTAGCACAGATACGCAGTATTTT. It yields the protein CATSSSTDTQYF.